This note documents a single TCR beta chain sequence. Its specific antigen is unknown. The sample holds no much larger clone one base away, and base qualities are not on file. Other DNA variants within this sample encode the same CDR3. The entry originates in a study of shared clonotypes between healthy human individuals (dated by TCRdb to the early 2020s). Regarding the complete study: Three men and a couple of women, aged 18 to 49 years, made up the cohort. For each donor, three plates each were used for CD4 naive and CD4 memory, two plates were used for CD8 naive, and one plate was used for CD8 memory. Blood TCR repertoires of roughly five healthy adults were deeply sequenced to estimate repertoire size and the extent of clonotype sharing between individuals. To increase sequencing depth and limit assay-specific biases, TCR repertoire library preparation and sequencing were carried out by different laboratories using diverse techniques. Between about 0.8 and 8.9 billion PBMCs per donor were obtained by leukapheresis. What the study reported, not specific to this receptor: Compared with non-shared clonotypes, clonotypes shared by all four sorted-subset donors had higher generation probabilities. Because the study included a small number of donors, the genetic and exposure-history diversity represented was limited. Incomplete sequencing was indicated by rarefaction of sorted-subset datasets, despite the large sequencing depth. Naive subsets generally had larger estimated clonotype richness than memory subsets did. When a handful of donors were compared, the shared fraction of clonotypes was about 5% for naive CD4, around 3.6% for naive CD8, 2.3% for memory CD4, and roughly 0.43% for memory CD8. Based on pairwise subsampling, the degree of clonotype sharing among donors was expected to be affected by sequencing depth. Only blood was sampled, and tissue TCR repertoires likely differ from those in blood.

The germline ends are 5 bases apart after V is trimmed by 0 bases and J by 0 bases. From the germline V gene, CDR1 is MGHRA and CDR2 is YSYEKL. The CDR3, cysteine through phenylalanine, is 14 amino acids long. CDR3 DNA only is kept here, 42 bases in frame from base 1. For the CD8 naive samples, CD45RO-negative cells were positively selected for CCR7, yielding a CD45RA+CCR7+ population from which TemRA cells were excluded. Healthy HIV-negative adults with no recently reported acute infections or vaccinations were included as donors. All donors were Caucasian adults living in Nashville, Tennessee, USA. Blood was obtained by leukapheresis, after which PBMCs were separated by Ficoll-Histopaque density gradient centrifugation and cryopreserved in liquid nitrogen vapor phase. Analytical flow cytometry was used to check the purity and quantity of every magnetically sorted T cell population. Each sorted fraction had its genomic DNA isolated and then quantified by UV absorbance on a Nanodrop 2000c.

TCR CDR3 regions were amplified from genomic DNA by multiplex PCR using the deep immunoSEQ assay. Extracted genomic DNA from each cell subset was spread evenly across all wells of several immunoSEQ 96-well plates, with each plate serving as a replicate. Each replicate PCR for sorted subsets received roughly 0.2 ug genomic DNA, equal to tens of thousands of T cell genomes. The purified libraries were quantified using a Qubit 3.0 fluorometer, sized with a Bioanalyzer 2100, and then quantified again using the KAPA Library Quantification kit. Every immunoSEQ 96-well plate was sequenced on a dedicated single-read 150-cycle Illumina NextSeq 550 flow cell. Regarding the original processing steps: Because the immunoSEQ output included only junctional sequences and no quality scores, the filtering could not be the same as the filtering used for full-length reads. Sequences were annotated with PyIR, a Python wrapper for IgBLAST v1.9, using IMGT germline references to assign V/J genes and CDR3. Reads were removed for weak V/J assignments (E-value above 1e-6), missing CDR3, stop codons, out-of-frame junctions, or ambiguous translated residues. V3J clonotypes were defined by identical inferred V gene, J gene, and CDR3 amino acid sequence. Percentage overlap between repertoires was calculated by dividing the number of shared unique clonotypes by the size of the smaller repertoire. Repertoire richness was assessed with RTK rarefaction, the Chao1 estimator, and Recon v2.1 estimates of unobserved clonotypes. Generation probabilities for all TCRbeta clonotypes obtained by the gDNA method from a handful of donors were computed using OLGA. In its TCRdb copy, this immuneACCESS table keeps in-frame sequences only and misses some clones. Where compared with another copy, unresolved V genes explain less than half of these, and the others have no known cause. V and J calls and clone size are copied from that table; D and trimming were computed from the DNA. For this sample there are some 2,000,000 clones; around 96% appear just once. Jointly, the top ten make up 0.9% to 1.3% of the sample.

Sequences were obtained from naive CD8+ T cells sorted from blood. The cell subset or site label corresponds to: CD45RA+CCR7+. The sequence came from a man aged 18 to 30 in good health. The chain uses TRBV4-1 and TRBJ1-2; the D gene is possibly TRBD1, with 5 bases matching. The CDR3 here reads CASSQEQANYGYTF. In nucleotide form, the sequence is TGCGCCAGCAGCCAAGAACAGGCTAACTATGGCTACACCTTC.